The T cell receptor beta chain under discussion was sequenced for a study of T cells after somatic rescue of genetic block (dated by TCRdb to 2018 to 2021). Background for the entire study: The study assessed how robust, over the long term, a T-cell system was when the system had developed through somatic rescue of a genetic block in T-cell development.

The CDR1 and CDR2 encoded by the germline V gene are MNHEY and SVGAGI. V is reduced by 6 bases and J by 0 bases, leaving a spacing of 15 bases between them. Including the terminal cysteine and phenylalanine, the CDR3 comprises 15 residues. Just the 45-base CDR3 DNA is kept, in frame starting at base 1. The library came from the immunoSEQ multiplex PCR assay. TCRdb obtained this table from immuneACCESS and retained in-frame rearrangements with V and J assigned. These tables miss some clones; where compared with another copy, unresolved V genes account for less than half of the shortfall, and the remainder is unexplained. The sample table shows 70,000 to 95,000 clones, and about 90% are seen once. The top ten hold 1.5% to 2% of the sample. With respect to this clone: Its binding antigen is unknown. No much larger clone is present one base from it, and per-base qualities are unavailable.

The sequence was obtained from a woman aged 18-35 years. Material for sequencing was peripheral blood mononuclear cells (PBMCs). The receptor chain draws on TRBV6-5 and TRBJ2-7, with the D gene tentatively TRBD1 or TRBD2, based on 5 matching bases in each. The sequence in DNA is TGTGCCAGCAGCCGCCGGGGCGGCAACTCCTACGAGCAGTACTTC. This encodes CASSRRGGNSYEQYF.